One and the same sample provided the 9 T cell receptor beta chains below, sequenced in a study of cytomegalovirus exposure and HLA in healthy donors. Profiling relied on immunoSEQ multiplex PCR, and the TCRdb table lists in-frame clones only, not all of them. The data hold tens of thousands of clones, with just over 90% observed a single time. Source material: PBMCs. The receptors here all came from a man aged 25-45 years in good health and CMV-seronegative.

Here the CDR3 reads CASSVQSNYGYTF. CDR3 nucleotide sequence: TGTGCCAGCAGCGTACAGTCTAACTATGGCTACACCTTC. This rearrangement joins TRBV6-1 to TRBJ1-2; D not resolved. The CDR3 runs to 13 residues. From germline, CDR1 is MNHNS and CDR2 SASEGT. Deletions cut 6 bases from V and 0 bases from J, with 8 bases between.

The chain has TRBV6-5 and TRBJ2-1, with D maybe TRBD1 (6 bases). This CDR3 region has 15 residues. The germline CDR1 and CDR2 sequences are MNHEY and SVGAGI. Trimming stripped 5 bases from V and 5 bases from J, with 16 bases between. CDR3: CASSQRQAIHNEQFF. The CDR3 DNA reads TGTGCCAGCAGTCAACGACAGGCTATCCACAATGAGCAGTTCTTC.

This chain connects TRBV13 to TRBJ2-1; 9 bases are a match to TRBD1. The germline CDR1 and CDR2 sequences are PRHDT and FYEKMQ (reference sequence). The CDR3 has 14 residues. V lost 0 bases, J lost 9 bases, and 3 bases stayed unmatched. The CDR3 spells CASSLGTGGTEQFF. DNA of the CDR3: TGTGCCAGCAGCTTAGGGACAGGGGGTACTGAGCAGTTCTTC.

This clone has a handful of counts. The rearrangement joins TRBV27 to TRBJ2-2; 11 bases map to TRBD1. V trimming: 10 bases; J trimming: 9 bases; junction bases outside the gene matches: 13. The CDR3 is 15 amino acids. CDR1 and CDR2 (germline): MNHEY, SMNVEV (reference sequence). The CDR3 coding sequence is TGTGCCACCCAGACGTATTGGACAGGGGGCAGGGAGCTGTTTTTT. It specifies CATQTYWTGGRELFF.

This sequence joins TRBV12-1 and TRBJ1-3; the table assigns TRBD1, which was not confirmed against the DNA. TRBV12-1 corresponds to a pseudogene. The CDR3 sequence is 17 residues long. The CDR3 is CASSFAGQGYSGNTIYF. In DNA, the CDR3 is TGTGCCAGCAGCTTTGCGGGACAGGGATACTCTGGAAACACCATATATTTT.

This clone was recorded only once. The chain is built from TRBV29-1 and TRBJ2-2, with a possible D match to TRBD2 (7 bases). Germline values: CDR1 SQVTM, CDR2 ANQGSEA. V lost 8 bases and J 6 bases, leaving 16 bases between the germline ends. The CDR3 is 13 amino acids. The CDR3 nucleotides are TGCAGCTTTGCTGGGGGGGCCCCCGGGGAGCTGTTTTTT. Its protein is CSFAGGAPGELFF.

The genes are TRBV5-4 and TRBJ2-1, with D maybe TRBD2 (5 bases). V gave up 4 bases and J gave up 6 bases, with 17 bases separating them. The CDR3 is 15 amino acids. The germline V gene encodes CDR1 SGHNT and CDR2 YYREEE (reference sequence). CDR3 region: CASSLARAGGNEQFF. The CDR3 DNA is TGTGCCAGCAGCCTTGCTCGGGCCGGAGGCAATGAGCAGTTCTTC.

This sequence joins TRBV5-1 and TRBJ2-5, with 12 positions matching TRBD2. CDR1 is SGHRS and CDR2 is YFSETQ in the germline V gene. Germline trimming cut 3 bases from V and 4 bases from J; bases unmatched to any gene: 7. CDR3 length: 16 residues. CDR3: CASSWRLAGDGETQYF. CDR3 coding DNA: TGCGCCAGCAGCTGGCGACTAGCGGGGGATGGAGAGACCCAGTACTTC.

The chain uses TRBV18 and TRBJ2-2, with TRBD1 matching over 7 bases. Trimming took 5 bases from V and 0 from J; bases not matched to a gene: 3. CDR3 length: 15 amino acids. Germline V CDR1 and CDR2: KGHSH, LQKENI. CDR3 residues: CASSSTGANTGELFF. The DNA of the CDR3 is TGTGCCAGCTCATCTACAGGGGCGAACACCGGGGAGCTGTTTTTT.